Presented here are 6 T cell receptor beta chains from one specimen sequenced in a study of blood T cells in healthy people across ages. A second PCR, run for roughly 7 to 12 cycles, used a sample-barcoded 5' primer plus a J-beta primer mix. TCRdb re-analysed the 5' RACE reads in MiXCR, keeping a single row per CDR3 protein. The sample consists of over 1.5 million distinct CDR3 sequences, roughly 52% of them appearing once. Sequenced input: blood. Every receptor here comes from a woman in her thirties or forties in good health.

This clonotype was seen more than once but under ten times. V usage is TRBV4-2 and J usage is TRBJ2-7; D is undetermined. The V gene's germline CDR1 is LGHNA and CDR2 YNFKEQ. V lost 0 bases and J lost 0, with 9 bases in between. The CDR3 covers 15 residues. DNA for the CDR3: TGTGCCAGCAGCCAAGATGCGCAGGTCTCCTACGAGCAGTACTTC. This codes for CASSQDAQVSYEQYF.

V usage is TRBV4-3 and J usage is TRBJ2-5; 12 nucleotides align to TRBD1. The CDR3 runs 16 residues. V lost 0 bases and J lost 4; bases outside the gene matches: 3. Germline lookup yields CDR1 LGHNA and CDR2 YSLEER. The CDR3 loop reads CASSQDWGQGAETQYF. For the CDR3, the DNA is TGCGCCAGCAGCCAAGATTGGGGACAGGGGGCAGAGACCCAGTACTTC.

This chain uses TRBV27 with TRBJ1-1; D is possibly TRBD1 (5 bases). The CDR3 has 15 residues. Per the germline V gene, CDR1 is MNHEY and CDR2 is SMNVEV (reference sequence). V shed 4 bases and J shed 4 bases, with 16 bases lying between them. The CDR3 nucleotides are TGTGCCAGCAGTTCAATCACGGGACGGAGCACTGAAGCTTTCTTT. Translating gives CASSSITGRSTEAFF.

The chain employs TRBV7-9 and TRBJ1-2; 7 nucleotides line up with TRBD1. The CDR3 sequence is 13 residues long. Germline V gene lookup returns CDR1 SEHNR and CDR2 FQNEAQ (reference sequence). V lost 5 bases to trimming and J lost 8 bases; unmatched junction nucleotides: 8. The CDR3 coding sequence is TGTGCCAGCAGCGTAATCGACAGGGCCGGCTACACCTTC. Encoded protein: CASSVIDRAGYTF.

CDR3 DNA: TGTGCCAGCAGCGCTCGGGCGGGGGGCAACCAAGAGACCCAGTACTTC. Translation gives CASSARAGGNQETQYF. The chain combines TRBV7-8 with TRBJ2-5; 8 positions match TRBD2. The germline CDR1 and CDR2 sequences are SGHVS and FQNEAQ. The CDR3 loop spans 16 amino acids. Germline trimming cut 5 bases from V and 0 bases from J; bases unmatched to any gene: 8.

This clonotype was seen more than once but under ten times. CDR3 region: CSVELAGGTWAQYF. The CDR3 bases are TGCAGCGTTGAACTAGCGGGGGGGACCTGGGCCCAGTACTTC. This chain joins TRBV29-1 and TRBJ2-5; TRBD2 matches 12 bases. V lost 2 bases to trimming and J lost 9 bases; unmatched junction nucleotides: 7. CDR1 is SQVTM and CDR2 is ANQGSEA in the germline V gene. This CDR3 has 14 residues.